This entry describes one T cell receptor beta chain. Its specific antigen is unknown. No clone much larger than this one lies a single base away; base qualities are absent. This sample was taken from a study of T-cell memory formation after mild COVID-19 (dated by TCRdb to about 2021). For the wider study: TCR sequence clusters from the two donors were largely donor specific. In a couple of donors, T-cell clones that expanded and contracted after mild COVID-19 were tracked by sequencing TCRalpha and TCRbeta repertoires over time. Two young, previously healthy adult volunteers made up the cohort, one male and one female. What the authors observed across the whole study: Some responding clones were found in pre-infection memory, which suggests that pre-existing cross-reactive memory T cells took part in the SARS-CoV-2 response. The second-wave clones that peaked on day 37 were not confirmed to be SARS-CoV-2 specific. The study covered only a couple of mild cases, and larger cohorts including severe cases with pre-infection samples were considered necessary. Clones contracting from day 15 to 85 had balanced CD4/CD8 phenotypes, while a second wave expanding from day 15 to 37 was biased towards CD4+. Contracting CD4+ clones appeared mostly in the CM and EM memory subsets, whereas CD8+ clones were enriched in EMRA.

TCRdb names Illumina NovaSeq 6000 as the instrument used. Using 5'RACE with constant-segment primers, TCRalpha and TCRbeta cDNA libraries were constructed, with sample barcodes and unique molecular identifiers added in the process. RNA was extracted from every sample with Trizol reagent. The libraries were amplified in two PCR steps, and the second step added a second sample barcode and Illumina TruSeq adapters. Libraries were sequenced on an Illumina NovaSeq with 2 x 150 bp paired-end reads. The paper's processing steps were these. Reads were demultiplexed and collapsed into UMI-guided consensus sequences with migec v1.2.7. Using mixcr v2.1.11, UMI consensuses were aligned to TRA and TRB V and J templates and then assembled into clonotypes. A clonotype was counted as expanded or contracted only when both edgeR and NoisET called the clonotype significant, with the noise models trained on biological replicates. For edgeR calls, the cutoffs were a false discovery rate-adjusted p below 0.01 and a log2 fold-change threshold of 1. As an exploratory analysis of dynamics, max-normalized trajectories of the 1000 most abundant clonotypes were examined by PCA with hierarchical clustering. Each responding clone was given a CD4 or CD8 phenotype based on the CD4+ and CD8+ repertoires, which had been sequenced separately. The public reads were quality trimmed at Q25 with fastp and then assembled into clones with MiXCR by TCRdb, keeping productive beta chains. CDR3 protein sequences are deduplicated, and each keeps its most common genes and DNA. TCRdb, rather than the study authors, made the V and J calls. This sample has roughly 610,000 distinct CDR3 sequences in its table, and 17% of those were observed once. The top ten clones comprise 8.1% of the sample.

PBMCs were isolated by Ficoll-Paque density gradient centrifugation. The trim is 3 bases for V and 5 bases for J, with a gap of 10 bases between the germline ends. The CDR3 goes from the cysteine to the phenylalanine over 14 residues. Of the read, only the CDR3 DNA is kept; its 42 bases are in frame from base 1. Sequences LNHNV (CDR1) and YYDKDF (CDR2) are obtained from the germline V gene (reference sequence). The source material was PBMCs or a T cell subset sorted from them (not recorded which). This chain joins TRBV15 to TRBJ2-2, with a tentative D call of TRBD1 or TRBD2, each matching 5 bases. The receptor's source is an adult woman who had mild COVID-19 (a few samples of this study predate the infection). The sample titles of this study are shuffled in the database, so cell type and time point are left out; the donor was told from shared clones. The DNA is TGTGCCACCAGCAGGGCAGGGAGAACCGGGGAGCTGTTTTTT. The resulting protein is CATSRAGRTGELFF.